This record concerns one T cell receptor (beta chain) sequence. Its antigen is undetermined. The data stem from a study of cytotoxic CD8 clonotypes in ibrutinib-treated CLL. About the study: Among responders, around 25 were partial and 2 complete; after median 68 months, approximately 15 stayed remitted and some twelve progressed. Study observations and caveats: Clonality measured at baseline exceeded age-matched healthy donors, tracking circulating CD8+ T-cell counts. Under treatment, the uncommon public clonotypes either contracted or remained stable.

Libraries were prepared by immunoSEQ multiplex PCR; TCRdb keeps only in-frame clonotypes and omits some of them. The profile covers roughly 100,000 clones, with approximately 78% appearing a single time and 25% to 40% taken by the ten largest. This CDR3 is built from 15 residues. Germline V lookup: CDR1 MRHNA, CDR2 SNTAGT. V was pared by 0 bases and J by 5 bases, with 12 bases between. Specimen: PBMCs, collected after 12 months of ibrutinib treatment. This clonotype originated in a human donor with chronic lymphocytic leukemia. The J gene is TRBJ2-3, the V gene TRBV6-4; D is possibly TRBD1 or TRBD2 (6 bases each). CDR3 sequence: CASSDSRGVGDTQYF. The CDR3 nucleotides read TGTGCCAGCAGTGACTCGAGGGGGGTTGGAGATACGCAGTATTTT.